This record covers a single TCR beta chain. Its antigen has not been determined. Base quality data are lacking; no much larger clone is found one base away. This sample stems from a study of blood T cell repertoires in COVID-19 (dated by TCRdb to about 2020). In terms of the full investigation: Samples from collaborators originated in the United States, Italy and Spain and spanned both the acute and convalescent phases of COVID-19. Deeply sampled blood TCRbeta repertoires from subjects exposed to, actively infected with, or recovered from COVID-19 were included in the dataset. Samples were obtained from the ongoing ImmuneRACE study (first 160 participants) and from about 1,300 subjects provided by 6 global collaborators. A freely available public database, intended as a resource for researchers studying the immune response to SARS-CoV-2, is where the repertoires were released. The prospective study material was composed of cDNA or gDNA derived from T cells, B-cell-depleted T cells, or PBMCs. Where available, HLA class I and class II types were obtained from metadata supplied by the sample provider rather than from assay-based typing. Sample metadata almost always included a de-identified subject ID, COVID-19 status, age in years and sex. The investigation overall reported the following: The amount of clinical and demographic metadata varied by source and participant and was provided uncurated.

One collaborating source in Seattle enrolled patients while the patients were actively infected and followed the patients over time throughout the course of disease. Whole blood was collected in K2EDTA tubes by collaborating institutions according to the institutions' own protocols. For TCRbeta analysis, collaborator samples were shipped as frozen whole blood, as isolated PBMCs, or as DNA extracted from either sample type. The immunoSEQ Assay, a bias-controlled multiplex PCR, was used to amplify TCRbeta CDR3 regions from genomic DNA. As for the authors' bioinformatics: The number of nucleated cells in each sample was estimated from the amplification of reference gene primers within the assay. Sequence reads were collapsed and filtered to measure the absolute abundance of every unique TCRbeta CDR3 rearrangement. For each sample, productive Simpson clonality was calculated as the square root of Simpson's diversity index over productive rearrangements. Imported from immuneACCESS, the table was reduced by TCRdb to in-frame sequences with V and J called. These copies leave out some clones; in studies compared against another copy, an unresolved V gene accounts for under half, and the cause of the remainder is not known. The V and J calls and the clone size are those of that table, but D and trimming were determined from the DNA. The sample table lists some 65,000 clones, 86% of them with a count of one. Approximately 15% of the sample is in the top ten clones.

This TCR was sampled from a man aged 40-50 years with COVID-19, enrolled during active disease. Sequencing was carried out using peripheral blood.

The CDR3: CASSSATRDGAQHF. Read as DNA, the sequence is TGTGCCAGCAGCTCTGCCACCAGGGATGGGGCCCAGCATTTT. Here the chain combines TRBV2 and TRBJ1-5; a tentative D call is TRBD1 (5 bases match). The junction shows trimming of 6 bases on V and 11 bases on J, plus 20 bases between the germline ends. CDR1 and CDR2 were assigned from the germline V gene as SNHLY and FYNNEI. Reading from cysteine to phenylalanine, the CDR3 counts 14 amino acids. Here the CDR3 DNA is all that survives: 42 bases in frame from base 1.